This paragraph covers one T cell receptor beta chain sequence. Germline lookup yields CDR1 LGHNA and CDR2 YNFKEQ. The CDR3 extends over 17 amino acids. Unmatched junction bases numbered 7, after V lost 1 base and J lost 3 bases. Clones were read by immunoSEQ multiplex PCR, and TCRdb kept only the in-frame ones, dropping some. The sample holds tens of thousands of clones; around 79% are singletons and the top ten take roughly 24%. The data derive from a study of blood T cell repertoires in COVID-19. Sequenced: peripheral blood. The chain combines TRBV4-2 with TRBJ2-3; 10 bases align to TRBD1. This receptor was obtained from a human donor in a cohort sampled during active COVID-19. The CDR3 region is CASSQGQGASWTDTQYF. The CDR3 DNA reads TGTGCCAGCAGCCAAGGACAGGGGGCATCGTGGACAGATACGCAGTATTTT.